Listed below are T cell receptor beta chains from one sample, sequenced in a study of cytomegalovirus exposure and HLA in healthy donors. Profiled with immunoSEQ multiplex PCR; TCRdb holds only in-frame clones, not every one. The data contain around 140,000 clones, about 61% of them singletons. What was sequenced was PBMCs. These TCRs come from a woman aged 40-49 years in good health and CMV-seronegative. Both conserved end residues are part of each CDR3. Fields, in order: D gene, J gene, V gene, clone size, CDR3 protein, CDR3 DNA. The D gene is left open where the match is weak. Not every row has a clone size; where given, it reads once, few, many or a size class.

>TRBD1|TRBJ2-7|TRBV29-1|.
CSVGSAGGPYEQYF
TGCAGCGTTGGTAGCGCAGGGGGCCCCTACGAGCAGTACTTC
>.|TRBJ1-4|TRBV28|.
CASSSPQAQREKLFF
TGTGCCAGCAGTTCCCCACAGGCTCAGCGCGAAAAACTGTTTTTT
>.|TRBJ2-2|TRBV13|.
CASSRTKGYTGELFF
TGTGCCAGCAGCCGGACGAAAGGCTACACCGGGGAACTGTTTTTT
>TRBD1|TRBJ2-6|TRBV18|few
CASSPDWDRVYTGANVLTF
TGTGCCAGCTCACCTGACTGGGACAGGGTGTACACTGGGGCCAACGTCCTGACTTTC
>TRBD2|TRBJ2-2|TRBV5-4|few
CASAEGGGTGELFF
TGTGCCAGCGCCGAAGGCGGGGGAACCGGGGAGCTGTTTTTT
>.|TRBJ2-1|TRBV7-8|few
CASSLRRLGGHEQFF
TGTGCCAGCAGCTTACGGCGACTAGGCGGGCATGAGCAGTTCTTC
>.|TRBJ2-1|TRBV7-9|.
CASKLRVRRNEQFF
TGTGCCAGCAAGCTGAGGGTCCGGAGGAATGAGCAGTTCTTC
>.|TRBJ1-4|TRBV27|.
CASSSRDLSRGEKLFF
TGTGCCAGCAGTTCCCGGGACTTGTCCCGGGGTGAAAAACTGTTTTTT
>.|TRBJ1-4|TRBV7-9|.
CASSLRGEKLFF
TGTGCCAGCAGCCTTCGAGGTGAAAAACTGTTTTTT
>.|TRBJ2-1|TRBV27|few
CASSLFQERANEQFF
TGTGCCAGCAGTTTATTCCAGGAGCGGGCCAATGAGCAGTTCTTC
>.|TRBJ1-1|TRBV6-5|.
CASSYRSGSEAFF
TGTGCCAGCAGTTACCGGTCAGGGTCTGAAGCTTTCTTT
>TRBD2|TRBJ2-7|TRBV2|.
CASSEAGGTYEQYF
TGTGCCAGCAGTGAGGCGGGGGGGACCTACGAGCAGTACTTC
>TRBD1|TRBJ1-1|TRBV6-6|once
CASSLTGQGTEAFF
TGTGCCAGCAGCCTCACGGGACAGGGGACTGAAGCTTTCTTT
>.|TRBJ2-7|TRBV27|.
CASSLGGLQYF
TGTGCCAGCAGTTTGGGAGGTCTGCAGTACTTC
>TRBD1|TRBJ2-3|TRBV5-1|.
CASSSTGEALTDTQYF
TGCGCCAGCAGCTCGACAGGGGAGGCCCTCACAGATACGCAGTATTTT
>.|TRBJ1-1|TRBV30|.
CAWSDPHSGSSEAFF
TGTGCCTGGAGTGACCCCCACTCCGGGAGTTCTGAAGCTTTCTTT
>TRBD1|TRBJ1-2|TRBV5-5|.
CASSLGQGDYGYTF
TGTGCCAGCAGCTTAGGACAGGGCGACTATGGCTACACCTTC
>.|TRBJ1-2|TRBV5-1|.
CASHQGEDYGYTF
TGCGCCAGCCATCAAGGGGAGGACTATGGCTACACCTTC
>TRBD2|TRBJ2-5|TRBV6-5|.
CASSFRGLAVQETQYF
TGTGCCAGCAGTTTTCGTGGACTAGCGGTGCAAGAGACCCAGTACTTC
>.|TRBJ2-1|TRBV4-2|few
CASSLGGSGYNEQFF
TGTGCCAGCAGCCTCGGCGGGTCAGGTTACAATGAGCAGTTCTTC
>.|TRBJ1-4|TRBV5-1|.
CASSLGQFGEKLFF
TGCGCCAGCAGCTTGGGGCAGTTTGGTGAAAAACTGTTTTTT
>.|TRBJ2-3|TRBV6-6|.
CASSLPGTDTQYF
TGTGCCAGCAGTCTCCCGGGGACAGATACGCAGTATTTT
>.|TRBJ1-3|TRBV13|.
CASSSRATGNTIYF
TGTGCCAGCAGCTCCAGGGCTACTGGAAACACCATATATTTT
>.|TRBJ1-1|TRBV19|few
CASSIVSGTEAFF
TGTGCCAGTAGTATAGTGTCGGGGACTGAAGCTTTCTTT
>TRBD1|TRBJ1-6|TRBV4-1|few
CASSRGGGTGNSPLHF
TGCGCCAGCAGCCGGGGGGGCGGGACAGGGAATTCACCCCTCCACTTT
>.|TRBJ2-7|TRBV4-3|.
CASSPSQGPYEQYF
TGCGCCAGCAGCCCCTCACAGGGCCCCTACGAGCAGTACTTC
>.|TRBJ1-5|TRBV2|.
CASRVDRSNQPQHF
TGTGCCAGCAGGGTAGACAGAAGCAATCAGCCCCAGCATTTT
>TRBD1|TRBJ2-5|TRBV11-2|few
CASSYWDSRTLQETQYF
TGTGCCAGCAGCTACTGGGACAGTAGGACATTACAAGAGACCCAGTACTTC
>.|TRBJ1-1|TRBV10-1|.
CASSEGGLNTEAFF
TGCGCCAGCAGTGAAGGGGGACTGAACACTGAAGCTTTCTTT
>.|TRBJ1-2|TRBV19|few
CASSRTVTNYGYTF
TGTGCCAGTAGTAGGACAGTTACTAACTATGGCTACACCTTC
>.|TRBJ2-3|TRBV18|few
CASSRRPTTDTQYF
TGTGCCAGCTCACGCCGCCCTACCACAGATACGCAGTATTTT
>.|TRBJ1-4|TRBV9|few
CASTSSATGRVGNEKLFF
TGTGCCAGCACCTCCTCGGCGACGGGGAGGGTCGGTAATGAAAAACTGTTTTTT
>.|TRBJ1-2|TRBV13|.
CASSLRGREGYTF
TGTGCCAGCAGCTTAAGAGGAAGAGAGGGCTACACCTTC
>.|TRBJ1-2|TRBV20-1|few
CSATSGGGYTF
TGCAGTGCTACTTCGGGGGGGGGCTACACCTTC
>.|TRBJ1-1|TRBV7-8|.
CVSSNRNTEAFF
TGTGTCTCAAGCAACAGGAACACTGAAGCTTTCTTT
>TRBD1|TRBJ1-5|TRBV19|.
CASSVQGTVSNQPQHF
TGTGCCAGTAGTGTACAGGGGACAGTCAGCAATCAGCCCCAGCATTTT
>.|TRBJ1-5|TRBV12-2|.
CASRLATDSNQPQHF
TGTGCAAGTCGCTTAGCGACAGATAGCAATCAGCCCCAGCATTTT
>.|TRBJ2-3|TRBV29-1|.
CSVERLLSTDTQYF
TGCAGCGTTGAAAGACTCCTTAGCACAGATACGCAGTATTTT
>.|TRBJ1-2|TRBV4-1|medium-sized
CASSQSNSYGYTF
TGCGCCAGCAGCCAATCAAACTCCTATGGCTACACCTTC
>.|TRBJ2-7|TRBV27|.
CASSLTRGSYEQYF
TGTGCCAGCAGTTTAACCCGAGGCTCCTACGAGCAGTACTTC
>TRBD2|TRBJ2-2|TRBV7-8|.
CASSFTGGGGELFF
TGTGCCAGCAGCTTCACCGGGGGGGGCGGGGAGCTGTTTTTT
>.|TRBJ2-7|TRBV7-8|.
CASSPQGGSEQYF
TGTGCCAGCAGCCCCCAGGGAGGATCCGAGCAGTACTTC
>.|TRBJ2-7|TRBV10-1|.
CASSEGAYEQYF
TGCGCCAGCAGTGAGGGTGCGTACGAGCAGTACTTC
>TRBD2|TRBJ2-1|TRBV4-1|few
CASSRETSGGAYNEQFF
TGCGCCAGCAGCCGCGAAACTAGCGGGGGAGCCTACAATGAGCAGTTCTTC
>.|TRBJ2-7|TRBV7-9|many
CASSSDRSYEQYF
TGTGCCAGCAGCTCTGACAGGTCCTACGAGCAGTACTTC
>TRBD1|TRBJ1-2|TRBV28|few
CASSWRTGVDGYTF
TGTGCCAGCAGTTGGAGGACAGGGGTGGATGGCTACACCTTC
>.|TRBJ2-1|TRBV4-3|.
CASSQAVLNDNEQFF
TGCGCCAGCAGCCAAGCGGTACTTAACGACAATGAGCAGTTCTTC
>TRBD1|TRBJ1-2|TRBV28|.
CATFLQDRGPNYGYTF
TGTGCCACCTTCCTCCAGGACAGGGGACCTAACTATGGCTACACCTTC
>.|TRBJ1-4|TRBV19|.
CASSIGPGNEKLFF
TGTGCCAGTAGTATAGGGCCAGGAAATGAAAAACTGTTTTTT
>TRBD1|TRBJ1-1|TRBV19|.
CASGTGGTEAFF
TGTGCCAGTGGGACAGGGGGCACTGAAGCTTTCTTT
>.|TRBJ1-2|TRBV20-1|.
CSAPYYGYTF
TGCAGTGCACCCTATTATGGCTACACCTTC
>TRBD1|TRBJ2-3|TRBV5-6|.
CASSSGQGAWDTQYF
TGTGCCAGCAGCTCGGGACAGGGGGCATGGGATACGCAGTATTTT
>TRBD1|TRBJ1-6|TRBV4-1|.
CASSQAGQGRNSPLHF
TGCGCCAGCAGCCAAGCTGGACAGGGGCGTAATTCACCCCTCCACTTT
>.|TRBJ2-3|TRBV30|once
CAQQGPSADTQYF
TGTGCCCAACAGGGTCCAAGCGCAGATACGCAGTATTTT
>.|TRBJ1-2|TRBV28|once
CASRPGQPPNYGYTF
TGTGCCAGCAGACCTGGACAGCCTCCTAACTATGGCTACACCTTC
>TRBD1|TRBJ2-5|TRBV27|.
CASSLSRTGLETQYF
TGTGCCAGCAGTTTATCTCGGACAGGACTAGAGACCCAGTACTTC
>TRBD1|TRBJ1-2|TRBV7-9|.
CASSLTGGNYGYTF
TGTGCCAGCAGCCTGACAGGGGGCAACTATGGCTACACCTTC